Following are 10 T cell receptor beta chains from one sample sequenced in a study of patients and donors after allogeneic stem cell transplantation. A single record per CDR3 protein comes from TCRdb applying MiXCR to the RT-PCR reads. This table holds roughly 2,400 distinct CDR3 sequences, approximately 20% found once. Sequencing was carried out using blood, either unsorted or a sorted T cell fraction (not recorded which). These receptors came from a human donor who was either an allogeneic HSCT recipient or a stem cell or donor lymphocyte infusion donor (not recorded which). It is not recorded whose cells these are; they may come from a transplant donor.

This clonotype ranks as medium-sized. The CDR3 DNA sequence: TGTGCCAGCTCACCCACAGGGCGAGGGGCACCCCTCCACTTT. Translation: CASSPTGRGAPLHF. The chain uses TRBV18 and TRBJ1-6, with D possibly TRBD1 on 6 matching bases. The V end was cut by 3 bases, the J end by 11 bases, with 14 bases between. CDR1 is KGHSH, CDR2 LQKENI, per germline. The CDR3 runs 14 residues. Drawing the rest from reference TRBV18 and TRBJ1-6, the complete variable domain is NAGVMQNPRHLVRRRGQEARLRCSPMKGHSHVYWYRQLPEEGLKFMVYLQKENIIDESGMPKERFSAEFPKEGPSILRIQQVVRGDSAAYFCASSPTGRGAPLHFGNGTRLTVT.

This chain connects TRBV6-5 to TRBJ1-1; D call uncertain. The CDR3 consists of 14 residues. V was cut by 2 bases and J by 1 base, with 8 bases left in between. Germline CDR1 is MNHEY and CDR2 is SVGAGI. CDR3 nucleotides: TGTGCCAGCAGTTACGAGGGCTGGAACACTGAAGCTTTCTTT. It translates to CASSYEGWNTEAFF.

Only a few counts were recorded for this clonotype. CDR3 sequence (DNA): TGTGCCAGTAGTCTCGCGGACAGTGGTTCCTACGAGCAGTACTTC. The encoded protein is CASSLADSGSYEQYF. The chain has TRBV19 and TRBJ2-7; D perhaps matches TRBD1 (6 bases). Germline CDR1 LNHDA, CDR2 SQIVND (reference sequence). V gave up 5 bases and J gave up 1 base, with 15 bases separating them. CDR3 length equals 15 residues.

This clonotype has more than one count but fewer than ten. V usage is TRBV10-2 and J usage is TRBJ2-5; TRBD1 matches 7 bases. The germline V gene encodes CDR1 WSHSY and CDR2 SAAADI. V shed 7 bases and J 2 bases; nucleotides not matched to a gene: 4. This CDR3 comprises 13 residues. The CDR3 spells CASKGQPQETQYF. CDR3 sequence (DNA): TGCGCCAGCAAGGGACAGCCGCAAGAGACCCAGTACTTC.

This chain joins TRBV20-1 and TRBJ2-1, with 7 bases aligning to TRBD2. Germline CDR1 is DFQATT and CDR2 is SNEGSKA (reference sequence). After removal of 0 bases from V and 4 bases from J, the junction contained 3 bases not matched to a gene. The CDR3 consists of 14 residues. The CDR3, as DNA: TGCAGTGCTAGAGATGGCGGGGGTTACAATGAGCAGTTCTTC. This sequence encodes CSARDGGGYNEQFF.

By sample share, this clonotype is medium-sized (0.01 to 0.1%). J is TRBJ2-3 and V is TRBV24-1, with 10 bases that match TRBD1. J lost 3 bases, V lost 7 bases, and 3 bases had no gene match. The CDR3 has 14 amino acids. CDR1 KGHDR and CDR2 SFDVKD come from the germline V gene. The CDR3 DNA is TGTGCCACCAGCTCGGACAGGGGGACAGATACGCAGTATTTT. It encodes CATSSDRGTDTQYF.

This clonotype is termed medium-sized. The genes are TRBV7-2 and TRBJ2-2; D perhaps matches TRBD2 (6 bases). V was cut by 4 bases and J by 0 bases, with 9 bases left in between. This CDR3 comprises 15 residues. Germline CDR1 SGHTA, CDR2 FQGNSA. CDR3 in DNA: TGTGCCAGCAGCTCTGGAGGGGCGAACACCGGGGAGCTGTTTTTT. Amino acids: CASSSGGANTGELFF.

The CDR3 sequence is CASSVETYYNEQFF. CDR3 nucleotides: TGTGCCAGCAGCGTAGAGACATACTACAATGAGCAGTTCTTC. This chain uses TRBV9 with TRBJ2-1; unclear D gene. The CDR3 loop spans 14 amino acids. The V end lost 0 bases, the J end lost 3 bases, and 7 bases lay between the germline ends. Germline CDR1 reads SGDLS; CDR2 reads YYNGEE. Together with reference TRBV9 and TRBJ2-1, the CDR3 gives the full variable domain: DSGVTQTPKHLITATGQRVTLRCSPRSGDLSVYWYQQSLDQGLQFLIQYYNGEERAKGNILERFSAQQFPDLHSELNLSSLELGDSALYFCASSVETYYNEQFFGPGTRLTVL.

In this sample, this clonotype is medium-sized. The chain links TRBV5-1 to TRBJ1-2; D is possibly TRBD1 (5 bases). Trimming removed 2 bases from V and 0 bases from J, with 17 bases in between. The CDR3 loop spans 17 amino acids. Looked up from germline, CDR1 is SGHRS and CDR2 is YFSETQ. The CDR3 is CASSFARTGPTNYGYTF. CDR3 bases: TGCGCCAGCAGCTTCGCCAGGACGGGGCCTACTAACTATGGCTACACCTTC.

The chain combines TRBV12-5 with TRBJ2-3; D gene unclear. The V gene's germline CDR1 is LGHNT and CDR2 FRNRAP. Trimming stripped 1 base from V and 1 base from J, with 9 bases between. The CDR3 is 15 amino acids. Written as DNA, the CDR3 is TGTGCTAGTGGTTTGGGGGATGGGGGCACAGATACGCAGTATTTT. It codes for CASGLGDGGTDTQYF.